There are many counts of the clone carrying this T cell receptor beta chain. As yet, its antigen is unknown. Germline assignment: CDR1 LGHDT and CDR2 YNNKEL (reference sequence). The CDR3 has 16 amino acids. Deletions cut 0 bases from V and 0 bases from J, with 12 bases between. A universal primer site and UMIs were added as TCR cDNA was made by 5'RACE template switching. TCRdb fed the 5' RACE reads into MiXCR, producing one record per CDR3 protein. The table includes about 300,000 distinct CDR3 sequences, approximately 7% detected once. This record comes from a study of T cells after yellow fever vaccination. Study results and caveats: Boosting was followed by the reappearance of most primary-vaccination clones (roughly 95% CD4, around 86% CD8). Clonotypes appearing in both CD4 and CD8 compartments existed, and their share was small. Within FACS-sorted repertoires, abundant clonotypes contaminating from the bulk population could be present.

The J gene is TRBJ2-7, the V gene TRBV3-1, with D perhaps matching TRBD1 or TRBD2 (6 bases each). The material was PBMCs, obtained about 41 days after the first yellow fever vaccination. The receptor's source is a man younger than 30 who received the YFV17D yellow fever vaccine. CDR3 amino acids: CASSQDEGGCSYEQYV. Written as DNA, the CDR3 is TGTGCCAGCAGCCAAGATGAAGGGGGGTGCTCCTACGAGCAGTACGTC.